Below, 25 T cell receptor beta chains from the same sample are listed, as sequenced in a study of T cell changes during pregnancy in multiple sclerosis. The repertoire was sequenced with immunoSEQ multiplex PCR; TCRdb's copy has only in-frame clones and lacks some. The table includes approximately 110,000 clones, about 89% detected once. Material: peripheral blood, obtained after pregnancy. Source of these receptors: a female donor with multiple sclerosis, enrolled in a pregnancy study.

This sequence joins TRBV19 and TRBJ2-1, with 15 bases identical to TRBD2. V shed 7 bases and J 6 bases; nucleotides not matched to a gene: 1. CDR3 size: 14 residues. Germline-derived CDR1 and CDR2 are LNHDA and SQIVND (reference sequence). CDR3 coding DNA: TGTGCCAGTACGGGACTAGCGGGGGGCAATGAGCAGTTCTTC. Its translation is CASTGLAGGNEQFF.

The rearrangement uses TRBV10-3 and TRBJ2-2, with 10 bases identical to TRBD2. CDR3 size: 15 residues. CDR1 and CDR2 (germline): ENHRY, SYGVKD. J lost 6 bases, V lost 6 bases, and 7 bases had no gene match. CDR3 coding DNA: TGTGCCATCAGCCCAGCGGGGGGGCTGGCCGGGGAGCTGTTTTTT. Its translation: CAISPAGGLAGELFF.

CDR3: CASSFLQGNSPLHF. The CDR3 bases are TGTGCCAGCAGTTTTCTCCAGGGGAATTCACCCCTCCACTTT. The chain employs TRBV27 and TRBJ1-6; tentative D call: TRBD1 (6 bases). There are 14 residues in the CDR3. V lost 3 bases, J lost 7 bases, and 10 bases lay in between. Germline values: CDR1 MNHEY, CDR2 SMNVEV (reference sequence).

The rearrangement uses TRBV9 and TRBJ1-4; 8 positions agree with TRBD1. V gave up 3 bases and J gave up 8 bases; unmatched junction bases: 3. Germline V CDR1 and CDR2: SGDLS, YYNGEE. This CDR3 has 13 residues. The CDR3 loop reads CASSAGDREKLFF. For the CDR3, the DNA is TGTGCCAGCAGCGCCGGGGACAGGGAAAAACTGTTTTTT.

This chain joins TRBV7-9 and TRBJ2-1; D possibly corresponds to TRBD2 (6 bases). V was cut by 11 bases and J by 9 bases, with 23 bases left in between. This CDR3 is 14 amino acids long. Germline values: CDR1 SEHNR, CDR2 FQNEAQ (reference sequence). The CDR3 coding sequence is TGTGCCGCAACTCCCGCGGGGCATTTTATTGAGCAGTTCTTC. Translating gives CAATPAGHFIEQFF.

This chain joins TRBV15 and TRBJ1-2; no reliable D call. Germline CDR1 LNHNV, CDR2 YYDKDF (reference sequence). Trimming left V 0 bases short and J 5 bases short, with 16 bases between. This CDR3 is built from 16 residues. In nucleotides, the CDR3 is TGTGCCACCAGCAGAGATCAGCAGGTAGCGCTATATGGCTACACCTTC. This codes for CATSRDQQVALYGYTF.

The V and J genes are TRBV30 and TRBJ2-7; 8 nucleotides agree with TRBD1. This CDR3 is 12 amino acids long. Germline V CDR1 and CDR2: GTSNPN, SVGIG (reference sequence). Trimming at V came to 5 bases and at J to 4 bases, leaving 4 bases not matched to a gene. The CDR3, as DNA: TGTGCCTGGCAGGGGGCTGATTACGAGCAGTACTTC. This sequence encodes CAWQGADYEQYF.

V is TRBV6-1 and J is TRBJ1-6, with D possibly TRBD1 on 6 matching bases. Germline CDR1 MNHNS, CDR2 SASEGT. There are 14 residues in the CDR3. Trimming took off 6 bases at V and 7 bases at J, with 13 bases between the two ends. The CDR3 region has the DNA TGTGCCAGCAGAGCCCTTACAGGGAATTCACCCCTCCACTTT. Translating gives CASRALTGNSPLHF.

The chain is built from TRBV18 and TRBJ2-7; D possibly corresponds to TRBD1 (5 bases). In germline, CDR1 is KGHSH, CDR2 LQKENI. CDR3 size: 15 residues. V lost 3 bases to trimming and J lost 2 bases, with 14 bases between them. In DNA form, the CDR3 reads TGTGCCAGCTCACCGGGAAAGACAGAGACCTACGAGCAGTACTTC. Translation gives CASSPGKTETYEQYF.

V usage is TRBV18 and J usage is TRBJ1-1; D possibly corresponds to TRBD1 (5 bases). Germline V gene lookup returns CDR1 KGHSH and CDR2 LQKENI. Trimming took off 3 bases at V and 1 base at J, with 15 bases between the two ends. The length of the CDR3 is 16 residues. The CDR3 nucleotides read TGTGCCAGCTCACCTTTAAGTAGGGGTCAGAACACTGAAGCTTTCTTT. The encoded protein is CASSPLSRGQNTEAFF.

The chain couples TRBV19 to TRBJ1-2, with 7 bases identical to TRBD1. CDR3 length: 14 residues. Trimming cost V 11 bases and J 4 bases; bases outside gene matches: 13. The V gene's germline CDR1 is LNHDA and CDR2 SQIVND (reference sequence). The CDR3 nucleotides read TGTGCCGTACAAACGGCCTGGGACAGCTATGGCTACACCTTC. This sequence encodes CAVQTAWDSYGYTF.

This clone was counted once. The CDR3 nucleotides read TGCGCCAGCAGCTCCTCTAGCGGGGGGTGGGATACGCAGTATTTT. This codes for CASSSSSGGWDTQYF. This sequence joins TRBV5-1 and TRBJ2-3; 11 nucleotides line up with TRBD2. CDR3 length equals 15 residues. CDR1 and CDR2 (germline): SGHRS, YFSETQ. Trimming at V came to 3 bases and at J to 6 bases, leaving 6 bases not matched to a gene.

This clone was picked up one time. This chain links TRBV5-1 with TRBJ1-1; weak D call: TRBD1 (6 bases). V lost 4 bases, J lost 0 bases, and 10 bases lay in between. The CDR3 extends over 14 amino acids. Germline assignment: CDR1 SGHRS and CDR2 YFSETQ. The CDR3 DNA reads TGCGCCAGCAGCACTGGGACATTGAACACTGAAGCTTTCTTT. It encodes CASSTGTLNTEAFF.

The chain combines TRBV7-8 with TRBJ1-5; weak D call: TRBD1 (5 bases). This CDR3 spans 15 amino acids. Trimming pared 4 bases from V and 4 bases from J, leaving 14 bases between. Germline loops: CDR1 SGHVS, CDR2 FQNEAQ. For the CDR3, the DNA is TGTGCCAGCAGCTATAACCTAGGGGCTAATCAGCCCCAGCATTTT. It encodes CASSYNLGANQPQHF.

The chain couples TRBV7-9 to TRBJ2-1; 9 bases line up with TRBD1. After removal of 5 bases from V and 11 bases from J, the junction contained 13 bases not matched to a gene. Germline V gene data show CDR1 as SEHNR and CDR2 as FQNEAQ (reference sequence). The CDR3 is 15 amino acids. The CDR3 DNA follows: TGTGCCAGCAGCCCATATACCCGGGACAGGGATCAGCAGTTCTTC. Translation: CASSPYTRDRDQQFF.

The chain joins TRBV13 to TRBJ2-3, with 9 bases that match TRBD2. V shed 6 bases, J shed 3 bases, and the junction held 7 bases outside the gene matches. Per the germline V gene, CDR1 is PRHDT and CDR2 is FYEKMQ (reference sequence). This CDR3 comprises 15 residues. Here the CDR3 DNA reads TGTGCCAGCAGTTCGTCTCTAGCGGGGACAGATACGCAGTATTTT. Protein sequence: CASSSSLAGTDTQYF.

The J gene is TRBJ1-2, the V gene TRBV29-1; TRBD1 matches 8 bases. Germline V gene lookup returns CDR1 SQVTM and CDR2 ANQGSEA. The junction had 13 bases not matched to a gene; V was cut back by 5 bases and J by 5 bases. The CDR3 spans 15 residues. The CDR3: CSVTLSGQGLYGYTF. CDR3 coding DNA: TGCAGCGTTACGTTAAGCGGACAGGGACTTTATGGCTACACCTTC.

The CDR3 here is CASSLVPSGDLSYEQFF. DNA of the CDR3: TGTGCCAGCAGCTTAGTTCCTTCGGGGGACCTCTCCTATGAGCAGTTCTTC. V gene TRBV7-8 combines with J gene TRBJ2-1; D perhaps matches TRBD2 (6 bases). The V end was cut by 1 base, the J end by 8 bases, with 21 bases between. Germline CDR1 is SGHVS and CDR2 is FQNEAQ. This CDR3 contains 17 residues.

This chain joins TRBV27 and TRBJ1-3, with D hard to call. CDR1 and CDR2 from the germline V gene are MNHEY and SMNVEV (reference sequence). This CDR3 is built from 15 residues. The V end lost 3 bases, the J end lost 4 bases, and 13 bases lay between the germline ends. The DNA for the CDR3 is TGTGCCAGCAGTTTCTCCAGAGGGTCCGGAAACACCATATATTTT. Translated: CASSFSRGSGNTIYF.

The chain couples TRBV4-2 to TRBJ2-2; TRBD1 agrees at 9 bases. Germline values: CDR1 LGHNA, CDR2 YNFKEQ. J gave up 5 bases and V 4 bases, and 8 bases lay outside the gene matches. The CDR3 has 16 amino acids. The chain's CDR3 is CASSLRGTGRTGELFF. CDR3 bases: TGTGCCAGCAGCCTGCGGGGGACAGGGCGAACCGGGGAGCTGTTTTTT.

This clone was recorded only once. DNA for the CDR3: TGTGCCAGCATCCGGGGGGGAAGCTCCTACAATGAGCAGTTCTTC. This translates into CASIRGGSSYNEQFF. This sequence joins TRBV5-6 and TRBJ2-1; 8 nucleotides agree with TRBD2. Unmatched junction bases numbered 5, after V lost 6 bases and J lost 0 bases. The CDR3 contains 15 residues. Germline V gives CDR1 SGHDT, CDR2 YYEEEE.

The rearrangement joins TRBV5-1 to TRBJ1-4; tentative D call: TRBD1 (6 bases). CDR1 and CDR2 from the germline V gene are SGHRS and YFSETQ. This CDR3 has 15 amino acids. Trimming removed 4 bases from V and 8 bases from J, with 18 bases in between. CDR3 in DNA: TGCGCCAGCAGCGAGAGACCAGGGGCGCGGGAAAAACTGTTTTTT. Its protein product is CASSERPGAREKLFF.

The J gene is TRBJ1-1, the V gene TRBV9; TRBD1 aligns across 10 bases. Germline lookup yields CDR1 SGDLS and CDR2 YYNGEE. V shed 2 bases and J 5 bases; nucleotides not matched to a gene: 6. This CDR3 comprises 15 residues. The CDR3 spells CASSVTTGGFTEAFF. In nucleotides, the CDR3 is TGTGCCAGCAGCGTCACGACAGGGGGCTTTACTGAAGCTTTCTTT.

The chain employs TRBV5-5 and TRBJ1-2; tentatively, D is TRBD1 (5 bases). CDR3 size: 14 residues. Germline values: CDR1 SGHKS, CDR2 YYEKEE (reference sequence). V was shortened by 2 bases and J by 0 bases, with 8 bases between the two germline ends. The CDR3 sequence is CASSFPGANYGYTF. CDR3 DNA sequence: TGTGCCAGCAGCTTCCCGGGGGCTAACTATGGCTACACCTTC.

The table lists this clone with a few counts. The chain recombines TRBV11-1 with TRBJ1-1; possible D gene TRBD1, 5 bases. The length of the CDR3 is 13 residues. Germline CDR1 SGHAT, CDR2 FQDESV (reference sequence). The germline V and J ends were trimmed by 5 bases and 4 bases, with 11 bases remaining between them. Here the CDR3 DNA reads TGTGCCAGCAGCCAGGTGGGGCGCACTGAAGCTTTCTTT. It is translated as CASSQVGRTEAFF.